Listed below are T cell receptor beta chains from one sample, sequenced in a study of T cells after yellow fever vaccination. TCRdb ran MiXCR on the 5' RACE reads and lists one entry per CDR3 protein. This sample carries 250,000 or so distinct CDR3 sequences, around 6.7% of them seen once, and the ten largest clones take approximately 1%. The sample in question was CD4+ T cells sorted from PBMCs, obtained on the day of the yellow fever booster vaccination. The receptors were sampled from a man aged 25 to 40 who received the YFV17D yellow fever vaccine. The CDR3 runs from the conserved cysteine through the conserved F or W.

v_call cdr3_aa
TRBV6-2/TRBV6-3 CASSFSEPSGANVLTF
TRBV6-2/TRBV6-3 CASRTSGTSFEQYF
TRBV20-1 CSARPSGINEQFF
TRBV7-2 CASSLAGAGSTDTQYF
TRBV10-2 CASSEQSSGEQYF
TRBV7-2 CASSLAVGASATAYEQYF
TRBV5-5 CASSLRTISYQETQYF
TRBV2 CASREFNNEQFF
TRBV5-1 CASSSGTSGTSTDTQYF
TRBV7-2 CASSSYQGFTGELFF
TRBV5-1 CASSLADRETGELFF
TRBV7-9 CASSPLDSYEQYF
TRBV6-1 CASTFTGTSGTKRETQYF
TRBV9 CASSVSGDKSYEQYF
TRBV20-1 CSAWSLEGAAAGELFF
TRBV20-1 CSARGTSQGVNEQFF
TRBV18 CASSHRLNTGELFF
TRBV2 CASRTGVVDYEQYF
TRBV24-1 CATSDSPRNTEAFF
TRBV7-2 CASSATRDADEFF
TRBV7-6 CASSSRTSGRAGELFF
TRBV10-2 CASSGAGPYEQYF
TRBV5-1 CASSLVTGSYEQYF
TRBV3-1 CASSVVRGTGELFF
TRBV2 CASSLLAGSLPRNYEQYF
TRBV5-1 CASSLRSPGTEAFF
TRBV7-2 CASSWLPGPNNEQFF
TRBV11-1 CASSKPKSGPSNTGELFF
TRBV5-4 CASSQGLVVPYEQYF
TRBV20-1 CSASARQETQYF
TRBV29-1 CSGLAGGPGEQYF
TRBV6-1 CASKMSSRDTQYF
TRBV18 CASSPTVGPGELFF